The 27 T cell receptor beta chains reported below all come from one sample, sequenced in a study of T cell changes during pregnancy in multiple sclerosis. Assay: immunoSEQ multiplex PCR; the TCRdb copy retains only in-frame clones and omits some. The sample has tens of thousands of clones; 90% to 95% are singletons. Sequenced here: peripheral blood, sampled after pregnancy. The receptors derive from a female donor with multiple sclerosis, enrolled in a pregnancy study.

V and J are TRBV18 and TRBJ2-4; 7 bases map to TRBD1. CDR1 is KGHSH and CDR2 is LQKENI in the germline V gene. This CDR3 has 16 amino acids. Trimming at V came to 2 bases and at J to 1 base, leaving 5 bases not matched to a gene. The CDR3 sequence is CASSPAVGQAKNIQYF. The DNA for the CDR3 is TGTGCCAGCTCACCAGCTGTGGGACAGGCCAAAAACATTCAGTACTTC.

The chain employs TRBV11-2 and TRBJ2-3, with D possibly matching TRBD1 (6 bases). This CDR3 is 15 amino acids long. The V and J ends lost 0 bases and 2 bases respectively, with 9 bases between them. Germline loops: CDR1 SGHAT, CDR2 FQNNGV. Here the CDR3 reads CASSLDRGPTDTQYF. The CDR3 nucleotides read TGTGCCAGCAGCTTAGACAGGGGACCCACAGATACGCAGTATTTT.

The V gene is TRBV5-4, the J gene TRBJ2-1; 10 bases match TRBD1. The V segment lost 4 bases and the J segment 8 bases; nucleotides outside the gene matches: 12. CDR3 length: 16 residues. CDR1 is SGHNT, CDR2 YYREEE, per germline (reference sequence). The CDR3 DNA reads TGTGCCAGCAGCCTACCGGGACAGGGGTTGGGAGATGAGCAGTTCTTC. It translates to CASSLPGQGLGDEQFF. The full variable domain, rest sourced from reference TRBV5-4 and TRBJ2-1, is ETGVTQSPTHLIKTRGQQVTLRCSSQSGHNTVSWYQQALGQGPQFIFQYYREEENGRGNFPPRFSGLQFPNYSSELNVNALELDDSALYLCASSLPGQGLGDEQFFGPGTRLTVL.

The rearrangement uses TRBV25-1 and TRBJ2-1, with D hard to call. Germline CDR1 and CDR2: MGHDK and SYGVNS. Trimming stripped 6 bases from V and 10 bases from J, with 7 bases between. The CDR3 extends over 10 amino acids. CDR3 DNA sequence: TGTGCCAGCAGCTTCGGGGAGCAGTTCTTC. Encoded protein: CASSFGEQFF.

V and J are TRBV6-1 and TRBJ2-4; D is undetermined. Per the germline V gene, CDR1 is MNHNS and CDR2 is SASEGT. The CDR3 length is 16 residues. Trimming removed 1 base at V and 0 bases at J, with 10 bases between. This chain's CDR3 is CASSEGAALAKNIQYF. The CDR3 bases are TGTGCCAGCAGTGAAGGGGCAGCACTAGCCAAAAACATTCAGTACTTC.

The chain couples TRBV18 to TRBJ1-1; TRBD1 aligns across 8 bases. There are 13 residues in the CDR3. Unmatched junction bases numbered 3, after V lost 8 bases and J lost 1 base. Per germline, CDR1 KGHSH and CDR2 LQKENI. CDR3 residues: CASHGQGNTEAFF. CDR3 sequence (DNA): TGTGCCAGCCACGGACAGGGGAACACTGAAGCTTTCTTT.

V is TRBV6-5 and J is TRBJ2-5; 7 nucleotides match TRBD2. The V gene's germline CDR1 is MNHEY and CDR2 SVGAGI. Unmatched junction bases numbered 8, after V lost 5 bases and J lost 5 bases. The CDR3 is 14 residues long. The CDR3 nucleotides are TGTGCCAGCAGTCCCGGACTAGAAAGGGAGACCCAGTACTTC. It specifies CASSPGLERETQYF.

The chain has TRBV27 and TRBJ2-7, with D perhaps matching TRBD1 (5 bases). The ends were cut back, 3 bases at V and 2 bases at J, with 11 bases in the middle. The germline gives CDR1 MNHEY, CDR2 SMNVEV (reference sequence). The CDR3 has 14 amino acids. CDR3 bases: TGTGCCAGCAGTTTGAGCACAGGAACCTACGAGCAGTACTTC. Translating gives CASSLSTGTYEQYF.

This clone was observed a handful of times. The chain has TRBV7-2 and TRBJ1-1; tentatively, D is TRBD1 (6 bases). The CDR3 extends over 15 amino acids. Germline V gene data show CDR1 as SGHTA and CDR2 as FQGNSA. The V end lost 0 bases, the J end lost 1 base, and 9 bases lay between the germline ends. In DNA form, the CDR3 reads TGTGCCAGCAGCTTAGCACAGGGTAAGAACACTGAAGCTTTCTTT. It yields the protein CASSLAQGKNTEAFF.

The CDR3 loop is CASIPQGAENTGELFF. CDR3 nucleotide sequence: TGCGCCAGCATCCCACAGGGGGCTGAGAACACCGGGGAGCTGTTTTTT. The chain links TRBV5-1 to TRBJ2-2; 9 bases agree with TRBD1. Germline CDR1 reads SGHRS; CDR2 reads YFSETQ. This CDR3 contains 16 residues. The V and J ends lost 6 bases and 1 base, in that order; junction bases with no gene match: 7.

This clone was seen only once. This sequence joins TRBV5-6 and TRBJ1-4; a possible D gene is TRBD1 (5 bases). CDR1 and CDR2 (germline): SGHDT, YYEEEE. The V gene lost 0 bases and the J gene lost 8 bases, with 14 bases spanning the gap. The CDR3 loop spans 15 amino acids. The CDR3 loop is CASSLAVLKGEKLFF. The CDR3 DNA reads as TGTGCCAGCAGCTTGGCGGTCCTTAAGGGGGAAAAACTGTTTTTT.

The CDR3 sequence is CAIMEGLTGYGYTF. The CDR3 nucleotides read TGTGCCATCATGGAAGGACTCACAGGGTATGGCTACACCTTC. This chain connects TRBV10-3 to TRBJ1-2; D perhaps matches TRBD1 (6 bases). The CDR3 totals 14 residues. In germline, CDR1 is ENHRY, CDR2 SYGVKD. Trimming stripped 7 bases from V and 5 bases from J, with 17 bases between.

The chain employs TRBV4-1 and TRBJ1-4; 7 bases match TRBD1. The germline gives CDR1 MGHRA, CDR2 YSYEKL. V was clipped by 4 bases and J by 5 bases; unmatched bases: 7. CDR3 length: 15 amino acids. The CDR3 bases are TGCGCCAGCAGCCTTGAGGGGGCGGGAAATGAAAAACTGTTTTTT. Amino acid sequence: CASSLEGAGNEKLFF.

The sample holds a few counts of this clone. The chain employs TRBV21-1 and TRBJ1-1; the table's TRBD1 call for D was not verified on the DNA. TRBV21-1 constitutes a pseudogene. The CDR3 runs 12 residues. CDR3 protein: CASSMGRPEAFF. The CDR3 DNA sequence: TGTGCCAGCAGCATGGGCCGGCCGGAAGCTTTCTTT.

This chain connects TRBV7-3 to TRBJ2-5; the D gene is possibly TRBD2 (7 bases). V lost 5 bases, J lost 4 bases, and 11 bases lay in between. The CDR3 totals 13 residues. CDR1 is SGHTA and CDR2 is FQGTGA in the germline V gene. The DNA of the CDR3 is TGTGCCAGCAGCGGGGGGGCTGGAGAGACCCAGTACTTC. As protein: CASSGGAGETQYF.

The CDR3 here is CASRRQGATYEQYF. The CDR3 bases are TGTGCCAGCAGACGACAGGGGGCTACCTACGAGCAGTACTTC. The chain carries TRBV6-6 and TRBJ2-7; TRBD1 aligns across 10 bases. Germline-derived CDR1 and CDR2 are MNHNY and SVGAGI (reference sequence). Trimming at V came to 6 bases and at J to 2 bases, leaving 4 bases not matched to a gene. The CDR3 is 14 amino acids.

The chain joins TRBV7-2 to TRBJ2-5; TRBD2 aligns across 8 bases. The CDR3 is made up of 15 amino acids. CDR1 and CDR2 from the germline V gene are SGHTA and FQGNSA. With 3 bases clipped from V and 0 bases from J, the junction kept 3 bases outside the gene matches. The CDR3 nucleotides are TGTGCCAGCAGCTTGGGACTAGGGAACCAAGAGACCCAGTACTTC. It encodes CASSLGLGNQETQYF.

The V and J genes are TRBV2 and TRBJ2-7; no clear D gene. Germline CDR1 SNHLY, CDR2 FYNNEI. CDR3 length equals 13 residues. Trimming removed 7 bases at V and 2 bases at J, with 12 bases between. The CDR3 DNA is TGTGCCAGCAACCTAAGATTCCCCTACGAGCAGTACTTC. Amino acids: CASNLRFPYEQYF.

CDR3 sequence: CASRPGLAVRGTQYF. CDR3 in DNA: TGTGCCAGCAGGCCGGGACTAGCGGTGCGGGGGACCCAGTACTTC. The V gene is TRBV27, the J gene TRBJ2-5; 11 bases match TRBD2. This CDR3 is built from 15 residues. J lost 7 bases, V lost 6 bases, and 10 bases had no gene match. CDR1 and CDR2 (germline): MNHEY, SMNVEV (reference sequence).

Only one count was recorded for this clone. The rearrangement links TRBV7-9 to TRBJ2-3; possibly TRBD1 for D (6 bases). This CDR3 comprises 14 residues. Trimming shortened V by 1 base and J by 5 bases, and 10 bases separated the two germline ends. CDR1 and CDR2 from the germline V gene are SEHNR and FQNEAQ (reference sequence). In DNA, the CDR3 is TGTGCCAGCAGCTTAGAAAGGACAGAAGATACGCAGTATTTT. Amino acid sequence: CASSLERTEDTQYF.

The CDR3 protein is CASSVGRGRYTDTQYF. The CDR3 coding sequence is TGTGCCAGCAGCGTAGGGCGGGGCAGATACACAGATACGCAGTATTTT. The rearrangement links TRBV9 to TRBJ2-3, with D maybe TRBD2 (6 bases). The germline gives CDR1 SGDLS, CDR2 YYNGEE. The CDR3 is made up of 16 amino acids. Trimming removed 0 bases from V and 2 bases from J, with 13 bases in between.

This chain links TRBV30 with TRBJ2-7; D perhaps matches TRBD2 (6 bases). Germline assignment: CDR1 GTSNPN and CDR2 SVGIG (reference sequence). Trimming stripped 4 bases from V and 0 bases from J, with 13 bases between. This CDR3 comprises 14 residues. The CDR3 sequence is CAWTIRGYSYEQYF. The CDR3 region has the DNA TGTGCCTGGACCATTCGGGGGTACTCCTACGAGCAGTACTTC.

This chain uses TRBV7-2 with TRBJ2-1, with 8 bases matching TRBD1. This CDR3 spans 14 amino acids. The V gene's germline CDR1 is SGHTA and CDR2 FQGNSA. The trim removed 4 bases at V and 8 bases at J, leaving 7 bases unmatched. The CDR3 is CASSSRTGSYEQFF. The CDR3 region has the DNA TGTGCCAGCAGCTCCCGGACAGGGAGTTATGAGCAGTTCTTC.

The gene calls are TRBV4-3 and TRBJ1-1, with TRBD1 matching over 7 bases. Germline lookup yields CDR1 LGHNA and CDR2 YSLEER. J gave up 5 bases and V 3 bases, and 6 bases lay outside the gene matches. The CDR3 extends over 14 amino acids. CDR3 sequence reads: CASSQATGWTEAFF. The DNA for the CDR3 is TGCGCCAGCAGCCAGGCGACAGGGTGGACTGAAGCTTTCTTT.

This clone has only one observation. This sequence joins TRBV5-1 and TRBJ2-5; 7 positions match TRBD2. J lost 1 base, V lost 5 bases, and 8 bases had no gene match. The length of the CDR3 is 15 residues. From germline, CDR1 is SGHRS and CDR2 YFSETQ. In nucleotides, the CDR3 is TGCGCCAGCAGGGGGACTGGCGGGAGCCAAGAGACCCAGTACTTC. This gives the protein CASRGTGGSQETQYF.

This clone was recorded a few times. The rearrangement joins TRBV5-4 to TRBJ1-5, with D unresolved. V shed 1 base and J shed 0 bases, with 5 bases lying between them. The CDR3 spans 14 residues. Per the germline V gene, CDR1 is SGHNT and CDR2 is YYREEE (reference sequence). The CDR3 sequence: CASSLSGSNQPQHF. The CDR3 DNA reads TGTGCCAGCAGCTTGAGCGGTAGCAATCAGCCCCAGCATTTT.

This CDR3 reads CSAGGSEKLFF. The CDR3 DNA sequence: TGCAGTGCTGGAGGTAGCGAAAAACTGTTTTTT. The J gene is TRBJ1-4, the V gene TRBV20-1, with D unclear. Per the germline V gene, CDR1 is DFQATT and CDR2 is SNEGSKA (reference sequence). The V end was cut by 5 bases, the J end by 8 bases, with 9 bases between. CDR3 length equals 11 residues.